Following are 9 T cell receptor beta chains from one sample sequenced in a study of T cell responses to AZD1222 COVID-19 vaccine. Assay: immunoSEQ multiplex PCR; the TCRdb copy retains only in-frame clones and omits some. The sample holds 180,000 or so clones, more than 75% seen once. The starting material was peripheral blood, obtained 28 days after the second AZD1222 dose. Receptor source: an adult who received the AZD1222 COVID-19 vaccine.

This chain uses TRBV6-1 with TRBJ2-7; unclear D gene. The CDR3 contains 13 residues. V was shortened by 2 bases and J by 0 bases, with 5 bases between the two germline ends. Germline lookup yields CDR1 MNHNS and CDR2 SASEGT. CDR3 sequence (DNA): TGTGCCAGCAGTGAAAGTTACTCCTACGAGCAGTACTTC. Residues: CASSESYSYEQYF.

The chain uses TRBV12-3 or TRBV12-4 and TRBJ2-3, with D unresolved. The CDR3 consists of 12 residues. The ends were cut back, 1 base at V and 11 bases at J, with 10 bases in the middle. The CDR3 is CASSLGRRLQYF. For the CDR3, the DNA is TGTGCCAGCAGTTTAGGTCGCAGGTTGCAGTATTTT.

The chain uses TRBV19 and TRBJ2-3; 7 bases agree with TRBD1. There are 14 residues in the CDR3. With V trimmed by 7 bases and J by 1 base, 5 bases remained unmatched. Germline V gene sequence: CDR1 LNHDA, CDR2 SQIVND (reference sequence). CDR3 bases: TGTGCCAGTACCTCGACAGGGCGCACAGATACGCAGTATTTT. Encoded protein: CASTSTGRTDTQYF. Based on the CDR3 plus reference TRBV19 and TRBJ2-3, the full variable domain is DGGITQSPKYLFRKEGQNVTLSCEQNLNHDAMYWYRQDPGQGLRLIYYSQIVNDFQKGDIAEGYSVSREKKESFPLTVTSAQKNPTAFYLCASTSTGRTDTQYFGPGTRLTVL.

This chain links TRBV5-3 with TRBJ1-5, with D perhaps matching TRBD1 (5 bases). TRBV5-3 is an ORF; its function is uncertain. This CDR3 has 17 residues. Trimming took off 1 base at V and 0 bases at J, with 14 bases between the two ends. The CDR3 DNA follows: TGTGCCAGAAGCTTGTTAGGGGTCCTAACTAGCAATCAGCCCCAGCATTTT. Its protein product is CARSLLGVLTSNQPQHF.

The chain's CDR3 is CASSHEVEQFF. For the CDR3, the DNA is TGTGCCAGCAGCCATGAAGTGGAGCAGTTCTTC. The chain joins TRBV7-2 to TRBJ2-1, with D uncertain. Germline V lookup: CDR1 SGHTA, CDR2 FQGNSA. The CDR3 spans 11 residues. V was trimmed by 5 bases and J by 10 bases, leaving 9 bases between them.

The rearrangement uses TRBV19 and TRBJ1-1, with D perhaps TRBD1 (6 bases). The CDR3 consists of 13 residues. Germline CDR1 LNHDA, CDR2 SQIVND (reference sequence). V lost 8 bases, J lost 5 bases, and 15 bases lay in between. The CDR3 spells CASQTGFRTEAFF. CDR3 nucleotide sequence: TGTGCCAGTCAAACAGGGTTTCGGACTGAAGCTTTCTTT.

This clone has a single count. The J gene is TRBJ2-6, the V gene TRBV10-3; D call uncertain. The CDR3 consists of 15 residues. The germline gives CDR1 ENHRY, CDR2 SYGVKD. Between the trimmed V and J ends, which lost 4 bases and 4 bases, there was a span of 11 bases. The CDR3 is CAISGQTAGANVLTF. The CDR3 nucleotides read TGTGCCATCAGTGGGCAGACGGCCGGGGCCAACGTCCTGACTTTC.

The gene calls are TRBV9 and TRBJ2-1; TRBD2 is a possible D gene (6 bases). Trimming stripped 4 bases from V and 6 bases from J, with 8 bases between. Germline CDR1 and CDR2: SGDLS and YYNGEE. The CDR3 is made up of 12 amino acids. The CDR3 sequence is CASSQTSNEQFF. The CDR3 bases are TGTGCCAGCAGCCAGACTAGCAATGAGCAGTTCTTC.

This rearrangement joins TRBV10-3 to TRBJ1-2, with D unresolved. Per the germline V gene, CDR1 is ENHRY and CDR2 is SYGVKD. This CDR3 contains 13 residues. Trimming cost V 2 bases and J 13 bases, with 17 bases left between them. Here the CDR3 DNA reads TGTGCCATCAGTGAGCCAATGGAGCCCTATTTCACCTTC. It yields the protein CAISEPMEPYFTF.